A selection of T cell receptor beta chains follows, all from one sample in a study of spatial heterogeneity in lung cancer. One entry per CDR3 protein results from TCRdb running MiXCR on the 5' RACE reads. Of roughly 18,000 distinct CDR3 sequences in the sample, more than 6.5% were seen once. The sequencing here drew on lung tumor tissue, taken at surgery. The source of these receptors is a female donor with early-stage non-small cell lung cancer. Both conserved end residues are part of each CDR3. The D gene is left open where the match is weak. A clone size is listed for some rows: how often the clone was seen (once, few, many), or a class if it is expanded.

CDR3 length,V gene,J gene,D gene,clone size,CDR3 protein,CDR3 DNA
14,TRBV6-2/TRBV6-3,TRBJ1-5,TRBD1,many,CASSRPKDRSLLHF,TGTGCCAGCAGTCGGCCAAAGGACAGGTCCCTTCTCCATTTT
16,TRBV28,TRBJ2-3,TRBD1,many,CASSPPRDRQRHTQYF,TGTGCCAGCAGTCCACCCCGGGACAGACAACGACATACGCAGTATTTT
16,TRBV29-1,TRBJ2-4,TRBD2,many,CSVGKRGRESKNIQYF,TGCAGCGTGGGAAAGCGGGGGCGCGAGTCCAAAAACATTCAGTACTTC
15,TRBV11-2,TRBJ2-7,.,medium-sized,CASSLLRTASYEQYF,TGTGCCAGCAGCCTGTTACGGACGGCGTCCTACGAGCAGTACTTC
13,TRBV7-9,TRBJ2-7,.,many,CASSSTASPLQYF,TGTGCCAGCAGCTCCACAGCCTCCCCACTGCAGTACTTC
15,TRBV7-3,TRBJ2-5,TRBD2,few,CASSISGGLQETQYF,TGTGCCAGCAGCATTAGCGGGGGCCTCCAAGAGACCCAGTACTTC
14,TRBV7-2,TRBJ2-3,TRBD2,many,CASSPGGVPDTQYF,TGTGCCAGCAGTCCGGGGGGGGTGCCAGATACGCAGTATTTT
15,TRBV7-9,TRBJ2-5,TRBD2,many,CASSRGLAGEETQYF,TGTGCCAGCAGTCGCGGACTAGCGGGGGAAGAGACCCAGTACTTC
15,TRBV28,TRBJ2-7,.,many,CASSSVIPYRKEQYF,TGTGCCAGCAGCTCCGTTATCCCCTATAGGAAGGAGCAGTACTTC
14,TRBV2,TRBJ2-3,.,.,CASSEVDSTDTQYF,TGTGCCAGCAGTGAAGTGGACAGCACAGATACGCAGTATTTT
18,TRBV28,TRBJ2-6,.,many,CASSSPSQGLSGANVLTF,TGTGCCAGCAGTTCTCCCTCACAGGGACTCTCTGGGGCCAACGTCCTGACTTTC
16,TRBV5-1,TRBJ2-1,TRBD1,.,CASSLAIGQGAKEQFF,TGCGCCAGCAGCTTGGCCATCGGACAGGGGGCAAAGGAGCAGTTCTTC
14,TRBV2,TRBJ2-3,.,many,CASSDGRSTDTQYF,TGTGCCAGCAGTGACGGGAGAAGCACAGATACGCAGTATTTT
13,TRBV29-1,TRBJ2-3,.,many,CSVDPGSTDTQYF,TGCAGCGTTGATCCAGGGTCCACAGATACGCAGTATTTT
13,TRBV6-1,TRBJ1-1,.,few,CASSAGVNTEAFF,TGTGCCAGCAGTGCGGGGGTGAACACTGAAGCTTTCTTT
15,TRBV7-2,TRBJ1-3,TRBD1,many,CASSYGTGKGNTIYF,TGTGCCAGCAGCTACGGGACAGGGAAAGGAAACACCATATATTTT
16,TRBV6-6,TRBJ1-4,.,.,CASSQSQGRVNEKLFF,TGTGCCAGCAGTCAAAGCCAGGGGAGGGTTAATGAAAAACTGTTTTTT
14,TRBV5-4,TRBJ2-5,.,many,CASSLERGQETQYF,TGTGCCAGCAGCTTGGAAAGGGGCCAAGAGACCCAGTACTTC
15,TRBV7-2,TRBJ2-5,.,many,CASSLWNGPGETQYF,TGTGCCAGCAGCTTATGGAATGGCCCCGGTGAGACCCAGTACTTC
15,TRBV2,TRBJ1-1,.,many,CASSRQWPLNTEAFF,TGTGCCAGCAGCCGACAGTGGCCTTTGAACACTGAAGCTTTCTTT
16,TRBV3-1,TRBJ1-3,TRBD1,many,CASSQDQGAGGNTIYF,TGTGCCAGCAGCCAAGATCAGGGGGCAGGAGGAAACACCATATATTTT
14,TRBV7-9,TRBJ1-6,TRBD1,many,CASSSTGENSPLHF,TGTGCCAGCAGCTCGACAGGGGAGAATTCACCCCTCCACTTT
17,TRBV7-6,TRBJ2-3,TRBD2,many,CASSLAASGGSTDTQYF,TGTGCCAGCAGCTTAGCGGCTAGCGGGGGGTCGACAGATACGCAGTATTTT
15,TRBV12-3/TRBV12-4,TRBJ2-2,TRBD1,many,CASNPTGPGTGELFF,TGTGCCAGCAATCCGACAGGGCCGGGCACCGGGGAGCTGTTTTTT
15,TRBV4-2,TRBJ1-3,.,many,CASSHVREAGNTIYF,TGTGCCAGCAGCCACGTGCGAGAGGCTGGAAACACCATATATTTT
11,TRBV20-1,TRBJ2-1,.,few,CSARRWNEQFF,TGCAGTGCTAGAAGGTGGAATGAGCAGTTCTTC
14,TRBV3-1,TRBJ2-3,TRBD1,many,CASSQGQGEDTQYF,TGTGCCAGCAGCCAAGGACAGGGAGAAGATACGCAGTATTTT
12,TRBV2,TRBJ2-5,.,many,CASSDALETQYF,TGTGCCAGCAGTGATGCGCTGGAGACCCAGTACTTC
14,TRBV7-2,TRBJ1-2,.,few,CASSERVSGYGYTF,TGTGCCAGCAGCGAACGGGTCAGCGGCTATGGCTACACCTTC
14,TRBV6-2/TRBV6-3,TRBJ2-7,.,.,CASSYRQTTYEQYF,TGTGCCAGCAGTTACCGCCAGACTACCTACGAGCAGTACTTC
12,TRBV29-1,TRBJ1-4,.,many,CSVGGANEKLFF,TGCAGCGTCGGGGGAGCTAATGAAAAACTGTTTTTT
15,TRBV28,TRBJ2-7,TRBD1,many,CASSLRPGGQYEQYF,TGTGCCAGCAGTTTAAGGCCAGGGGGCCAATACGAGCAGTACTTC
12,TRBV29-1,TRBJ2-7,.,medium-sized,CSVSGQSYEQYF,TGCAGCGTTTCCGGACAAAGTTACGAGCAGTACTTC
13,TRBV6-2/TRBV6-3,TRBJ1-6,.,.,CASSGLGYSPLHF,TGTGCCAGCAGTGGACTAGGATATTCACCCCTCCACTTT
13,TRBV30,TRBJ1-6,.,medium-sized,CACNRNINSPLHF,TGTGCCTGCAACAGAAACATTAATTCACCCCTCCACTTT
14,TRBV6-2/TRBV6-3,TRBJ2-5,TRBD1,once,CASSTGQGGGTQYF,TGTGCCAGCAGTACCGGACAGGGGGGAGGGACCCAGTACTTC
16,TRBV7-2,TRBJ2-5,.,many,CASSQNRRTPQETQYF,TGTGCCAGCAGCCAAAACCGACGGACGCCACAAGAGACCCAGTACTTC
16,TRBV5-1,TRBJ2-5,TRBD2,medium-sized,CASSIGTSGGSETQYF,TGCGCCAGCTCAATCGGGACTAGCGGGGGTTCAGAGACCCAGTACTTC
15,TRBV7-2,TRBJ2-1,TRBD2,many,CASSPVAGVPNEQFF,TGTGCCAGCAGCCCCGTGGCGGGGGTTCCCAATGAGCAGTTCTTC
14,TRBV11-3,TRBJ2-2,TRBD1,few,CASSSGGTTGELFF,TGTGCCAGCAGCTCAGGGGGCACCACCGGGGAGCTGTTTTTT
16,TRBV5-6,TRBJ2-5,TRBD2,many,CASSARLAGGLETQYF,TGTGCCAGCAGCGCTAGACTAGCGGGGGGGCTCGAGACCCAGTACTTC
14,TRBV28,TRBJ1-1,.,many,CASSLIQALTEAFF,TGTGCCAGCAGTTTAATCCAGGCTTTGACTGAAGCTTTCTTT
14,TRBV24-1,TRBJ1-1,TRBD1,many,CATSDAGDRAGAFF,TGTGCCACCAGTGATGCAGGGGACAGGGCGGGTGCTTTCTTT
16,TRBV4-2,TRBJ1-4,TRBD1,.,CASSRAGTGTNEKLFF,TGTGCCAGCAGCCGAGCCGGGACAGGGACTAATGAAAAACTGTTTTTT
14,TRBV27,TRBJ1-1,.,many,CASRPTGFLAEAFF,TGTGCCAGCCGACCAACAGGGTTTCTCGCTGAAGCTTTCTTT
15,TRBV5-8,TRBJ2-2,TRBD1,many,CASSLGQGGAGELFF,TGTGCCAGCAGCTTGGGACAGGGGGGCGCCGGGGAGCTGTTTTTT
13,TRBV12-3/TRBV12-4,TRBJ1-1,.,medium-sized,CASSPRRGEEAFF,TGTGCCAGCAGTCCCCGGCGGGGGGAGGAAGCTTTCTTT
16,TRBV4-1,TRBJ2-2,.,many,CASSPVERVNTGELFF,TGCGCCAGCAGCCCCGTCGAGCGGGTGAACACCGGGGAGCTGTTTTTT
14,TRBV30,TRBJ2-7,.,many,CAWSVPGVGYEQYF,TGTGCCTGGAGTGTCCCCGGGGTGGGCTACGAGCAGTACTTC